Presented here are 19 T cell receptor beta chains from one specimen sequenced in a study of cytomegalovirus exposure and HLA in healthy donors. PCR was performed using 60 Vbeta and 13 Jbeta primers. Sequenced by immunoSEQ multiplex PCR; TCRdb stores in-frame clones only, minus some. The sample includes about 74,000 clones. Sequenced: PBMCs. These receptors were taken from a female donor in good health and CMV-seropositive.

This sequence joins TRBV29-1 and TRBJ2-3, with 14 nucleotides matching TRBD2. Germline V gene lookup returns CDR1 SQVTM and CDR2 ANQGSEA. CDR3 length: 18 residues. Trimming removed 3 bases from V and 11 bases from J; junction bases left unmatched: 19. CDR3: CSVDPLGLAGGPIGEQYF. The CDR3 DNA follows: TGCAGCGTTGATCCCCTCGGACTAGCGGGGGGCCCCATAGGTGAGCAGTATTTT.

This chain joins TRBV5-4 and TRBJ2-3; 7 nucleotides agree with TRBD2. J lost 3 bases, V lost 2 bases, and 9 bases had no gene match. The CDR3 is 16 residues long. Germline CDR1 is SGHNT and CDR2 is YYREEE (reference sequence). CDR3: CASSFMIREGTDTQYF. The CDR3 nucleotides are TGTGCCAGCAGCTTCATGATTAGGGAGGGGACAGATACGCAGTATTTT.

This chain joins TRBV14 and TRBJ2-5; D remains unclear. V gave up 0 bases and J gave up 1 base, with 9 bases separating them. Germline V gene lookup returns CDR1 SGHDN and CDR2 FVKESK. CDR3 length equals 15 residues. The CDR3 DNA follows: TGTGCCAGCAGCCAAGATCGCCAGGCCCAAGAGACCCAGTACTTC. This gives the protein CASSQDRQAQETQYF.

The chain is built from TRBV11-2 and TRBJ1-6; D gene unclear. Per germline, CDR1 SGHAT and CDR2 FQNNGV. The CDR3 contains 11 residues. V lost 5 bases to trimming and J lost 7 bases, with 3 bases between them. The CDR3 sequence is CASSTNSPLHF. CDR3 sequence (DNA): TGTGCCAGCAGCACAAATTCACCCCTCCACTTT.

The chain combines TRBV28 with TRBJ2-1, with D unclear. The V and J ends lost 8 bases and 4 bases respectively, with 15 bases between them. CDR1 and CDR2 (germline): MDHEN, SYDVKM. This CDR3 spans 14 amino acids. CDR3 sequence reads: CASASRWIYNEQFF. The CDR3 DNA reads as TGTGCCAGCGCTTCGAGGTGGATTTACAATGAGCAGTTCTTC.

V usage is TRBV19 and J usage is TRBJ1-1, with a weak D call TRBD1 (5 bases). Germline CDR1 is LNHDA and CDR2 is SQIVND (reference sequence). There are 15 residues in the CDR3. V lost 5 bases to trimming and J lost 1 base, with 14 bases between them. In DNA form, the CDR3 reads TGTGCCAGTAGTCCCGGGACTGACAGGAACACTGAAGCTTTCTTT. Its protein product is CASSPGTDRNTEAFF.

V usage is TRBV27 and J usage is TRBJ2-7, with D perhaps matching TRBD1 (5 bases). This CDR3 has 15 residues. V was shortened by 4 bases and J by 3 bases, with 16 bases between the two germline ends. Germline lookup yields CDR1 MNHEY and CDR2 SMNVEV (reference sequence). The CDR3 region has the DNA TGTGCCAGCAGTTCACACGGACACCTCTTCTACGAGCAGTACTTC. Its translation is CASSSHGHLFYEQYF.

About this clone itself: Other DNA sequences in the sample encode the same CDR3. The chain has TRBV29-1 and TRBJ2-3; D unresolved. This CDR3 has 11 residues. Trimming shortened V by 4 bases and J by 4 bases, and 6 bases separated the two germline ends. From germline, CDR1 is SQVTM and CDR2 ANQGSEA. In DNA, the CDR3 is TGCAGCGTTGGTCAGGCAGATACGCAGTATTTT. This sequence encodes CSVGQADTQYF.

The V and J genes are TRBV5-1 and TRBJ2-7, with TRBD1 identical over 8 bases. There are 14 residues in the CDR3. V was clipped by 0 bases and J by 3 bases; unmatched bases: 2. Germline lookup yields CDR1 SGHRS and CDR2 YFSETQ. The CDR3 protein is CASSLGQGNYEQYF. CDR3 sequence (DNA): TGCGCCAGCAGCTTGGGACAGGGGAACTACGAGCAGTACTTC.

This rearrangement joins TRBV18 to TRBJ1-1; a weak D match, TRBD1 (5 bases). This CDR3 contains 15 residues. Germline loops: CDR1 KGHSH, CDR2 LQKENI. Trimming stripped 6 bases from V and 3 bases from J, with 17 bases between. As DNA, the CDR3 is TGTGCCAGCTCCCCCCCCAGGGTGTTCGACACTGAAGCTTTCTTT. Encoded protein: CASSPPRVFDTEAFF.

The gene calls are TRBV15 and TRBJ2-5, with 9 positions matching TRBD1. The junction had 9 bases not matched to a gene; V was cut back by 8 bases and J by 2 bases. The CDR3 extends over 15 amino acids. Germline assignment: CDR1 LNHNV and CDR2 YYDKDF (reference sequence). CDR3 in DNA: TGTGCCACCGTTGGGGGGGGACAGGGACAAGAGACCCAGTACTTC. Protein product: CATVGGGQGQETQYF.

The chain uses TRBV6-6 and TRBJ1-1; D possibly corresponds to TRBD1 (5 bases). The CDR3 sequence is 14 residues long. Trimming removed 2 bases at V and 1 base at J, with 8 bases between. Germline CDR1 MNHNY, CDR2 SVGAGI (reference sequence). CDR3 loop: CASSYQQGNTEAFF. CDR3 sequence (DNA): TGTGCCAGCAGTTACCAGCAGGGGAACACTGAAGCTTTCTTT.

The chain has TRBV7-9 and TRBJ2-5; TRBD2 matches at 12 bases. The germline V gene encodes CDR1 SEHNR and CDR2 FQNEAQ (reference sequence). Germline trimming cut 4 bases from V and 5 bases from J; bases unmatched to any gene: 8. The CDR3 sequence is 16 residues long. The CDR3 protein is CASSSSSGGATETQYF. The CDR3 DNA reads TGTGCCAGCAGCTCCTCTAGCGGGGGGGCCACGGAGACCCAGTACTTC.

This sequence joins TRBV7-9 and TRBJ2-1, with D possibly matching TRBD2 (6 bases). Trimming cost V 3 bases and J 0 bases, with 15 bases left between them. CDR1 is SEHNR and CDR2 is FQNEAQ in the germline V gene (reference sequence). The CDR3 totals 17 residues. Here the CDR3 reads CASSFKPAGTSYNEQFF. In DNA, the CDR3 is TGTGCCAGCAGCTTTAAACCCGCGGGGACCTCCTACAATGAGCAGTTCTTC.

V and J are TRBV27 and TRBJ2-7; perhaps TRBD1 as D (6 bases). Germline CDR1 MNHEY, CDR2 SMNVEV (reference sequence). V was shortened by 7 bases and J by 4 bases, with 17 bases between the two germline ends. The CDR3 sequence is 14 residues long. The CDR3 is CASKQDYRDYEQYF. The CDR3 bases are TGTGCCAGCAAACAAGACTACAGGGATTACGAGCAGTACTTC.

The rearrangement links TRBV6-5 to TRBJ2-7, with D tentatively TRBD1 (5 bases). The CDR3 spans 12 residues. The germline CDR1 and CDR2 sequences are MNHEY and SVGAGI. V was shortened by 2 bases and J by 8 bases, with 10 bases between the two germline ends. The CDR3 region is CASSYPNRKQYF. The CDR3 DNA sequence: TGTGCCAGCAGTTACCCGAACAGGAAGCAGTACTTC.

This chain connects TRBV10-3 to TRBJ2-7; 8 nucleotides align to TRBD1. Losses at the gene ends were 3 bases for V and 4 bases for J; bases not matched to a gene: 8. Germline V lookup: CDR1 ENHRY, CDR2 SYGVKD. This CDR3 is 15 amino acids long. The CDR3 sequence: CAISDFRTGGYEQYF. The CDR3 coding sequence is TGTGCCATCAGTGATTTCCGCACAGGGGGATACGAGCAGTACTTC.

The chain has TRBV29-1 and TRBJ2-3; D gene unclear. V was pared by 6 bases and J by 1 base, with 14 bases between. CDR1 SQVTM and CDR2 ANQGSEA come from the germline V gene. The CDR3 consists of 14 residues. CDR3 coding DNA: TGCAGCGTGACAAAACGCCTGGGCACAGATACGCAGTATTTT. This translates into CSVTKRLGTDTQYF.

V and J are TRBV11-2 and TRBJ2-5; tentatively, D is TRBD2 (5 bases). The length of the CDR3 is 15 residues. V was pared by 4 bases and J by 7 bases, with 19 bases between. CDR1 is SGHAT and CDR2 is FQNNGV in the germline V gene. CDR3 DNA: TGTGCCAGCAGCTATACGGGGTCCGGGGAGTCGACCCAGTACTTC. It translates to CASSYTGSGESTQYF. Full variable domain (missing parts from reference TRBV11-2 and TRBJ2-5): EAGVAQSPRYKIIEKRQSVAFWCNPISGHATLYWYQQILGQGPKLLIQFQNNGVVDDSQLPKDRFSAERLKGVDSTLKIQPAKLEDSAVYLCASSYTGSGESTQYFGPGTRLLVL.